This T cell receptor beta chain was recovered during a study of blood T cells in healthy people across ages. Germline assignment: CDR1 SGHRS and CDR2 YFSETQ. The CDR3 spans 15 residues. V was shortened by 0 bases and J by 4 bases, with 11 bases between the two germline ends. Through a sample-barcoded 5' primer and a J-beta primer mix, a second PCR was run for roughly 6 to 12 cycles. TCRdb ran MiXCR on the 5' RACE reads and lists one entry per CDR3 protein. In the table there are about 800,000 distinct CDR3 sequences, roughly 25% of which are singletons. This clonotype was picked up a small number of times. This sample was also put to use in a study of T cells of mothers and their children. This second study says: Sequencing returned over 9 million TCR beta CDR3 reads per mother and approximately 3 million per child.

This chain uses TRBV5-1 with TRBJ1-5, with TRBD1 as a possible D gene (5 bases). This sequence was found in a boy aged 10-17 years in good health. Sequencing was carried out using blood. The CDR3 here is CASSLGGRLNQPQHF. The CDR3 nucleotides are TGCGCCAGCAGCTTGGGGGGACGGTTGAATCAGCCCCAGCATTTT.